This T cell receptor beta chain originates from a study of human T cells and chemical hapten exposure. About the study: Patients, a majority of them female, were diagnosed with alopecia areata, totalis or universalis.

Regarding this clonotype: Its specificity is unknown.

One entry per CDR3 protein, called by TCRdb with MiXCR from the RACE reads. Of more than 150,000 distinct CDR3 sequences in the sample, around 13% were seen once. Overall study results and limits: With DPC sensitization, TCRs exceeding 1 in 1000 frequency showed no change.

Indicated time point: patch test 1, 2 weeks after DPC sensitization. Described treatment: therapeutic diphenylcyclopropenone sensitization with weekly scalp DPC. Patches went on only after blood had been drawn each time. This CDR3 is built from 14 residues. With 3 bases clipped from V and 5 bases from J, the junction kept 5 bases outside the gene matches. From germline, CDR1 is LGHDT and CDR2 YNNKEL (reference sequence). The TCR sequence derives from a woman aged 25 to 39 with alopecia areata. Some clones in this sample may be carry-over from other donors' samples. The rearrangement joins TRBV3-1 to TRBJ2-3, with 7 bases identical to TRBD1. The sequenced sample was whole blood, obtained in connection with sensitization to the hapten diphenylcyclopropenone (DPC). The CDR3 reads CASSQHTGVDTQYF. The CDR3 DNA reads as TGTGCCAGCAGCCAGCATACAGGGGTAGATACGCAGTATTTT.